A single sample gave rise to the 11 T cell receptor beta chains below, sequenced in a study of vaccination and CD4 T cells after COVID-19. TCRdb processed the PCR reads anew with MiXCR; each CDR3 protein has one entry. The sample has approximately 19,000 distinct CDR3 sequences; 60% are singletons. This specimen consisted of CD4+ T cells from blood, obtained after SARS-CoV-2 vaccination. The receptors stem from a human donor who had recovered from COVID-19.

The gene calls are TRBV20-1 and TRBJ1-1; no clear D. The CDR3 spans 15 residues. Germline CDR1 DFQATT, CDR2 SNEGSKA (reference sequence). The V gene lost 1 base and the J gene lost 4 bases, with 16 bases spanning the gap. CDR3 DNA sequence: TGCAGTGCTAGAGCTGCCTCAAGGTCGGGCACTGAAGCTTTCTTT. Translated, it gives CSARAASRSGTEAFF.

The rearrangement links TRBV18 to TRBJ2-2; TRBD1 agrees at 11 bases. CDR1 is KGHSH, CDR2 LQKENI, per germline. The CDR3 covers 14 residues. J lost 4 bases, V lost 5 bases, and 0 bases had no gene match. CDR3: CASSGTGGTGELFF. CDR3 sequence (DNA): TGTGCCAGCTCAGGGACAGGGGGCACCGGGGAGCTGTTTTTT.

The rearrangement links TRBV9 to TRBJ2-3; D gene unclear. The CDR3 is made up of 13 amino acids. Trimming stripped 0 bases from V and 0 bases from J, with 2 bases between. The germline gives CDR1 SGDLS, CDR2 YYNGEE. The CDR3 spells CASSVVSTDTQYF. CDR3 sequence (DNA): TGTGCCAGCAGCGTAGTTAGCACAGATACGCAGTATTTT.

Only a few counts were recorded for this clonotype. V usage is TRBV2 and J usage is TRBJ1-5; 10 nucleotides match TRBD1. CDR1 is SNHLY and CDR2 is FYNNEI in the germline V gene. The CDR3 loop spans 15 amino acids. The J segment lost 3 bases and the V segment lost 4 bases, leaving 3 bases of the junction unmatched. The CDR3 loop is CASSGTGGSNQPQHF. Written as DNA, the CDR3 is TGTGCCAGCAGTGGGACAGGGGGGTCCAATCAGCCCCAGCATTTT.

The chain carries TRBV9 and TRBJ1-1, with 11 bases that match TRBD1. The V and J ends lost 4 bases and 8 bases, in that order; junction bases with no gene match: 4. CDR1 is SGDLS and CDR2 is YYNGEE in the germline V gene. The CDR3 sequence is 13 residues long. The DNA for the CDR3 is TGTGCCAGCAGCACGAGGGACAGGGGGGAAGCTTTCTTT. Encoded protein: CASSTRDRGEAFF.

In this sample, this clonotype turned up a few times. The chain has TRBV19 and TRBJ1-2, with 10 bases identical to TRBD1. After removal of 4 bases from V and 1 base from J, the junction contained 9 bases not matched to a gene. CDR1 and CDR2 (germline): LNHDA, SQIVND (reference sequence). The CDR3 runs to 17 residues. In DNA, the CDR3 is TGTGCCAGTAGTAACTGGGACAGGGGATCCCTTAACTATGGCTACACCTTC. Protein: CASSNWDRGSLNYGYTF. Supplemented by reference TRBV19 and TRBJ1-2, the full variable domain reads DGGITQSPKYLFRKEGQNVTLSCEQNLNHDAMYWYRQDPGQGLRLIYYSQIVNDFQKGDIAEGYSVSREKKESFPLTVTSAQKNPTAFYLCASSNWDRGSLNYGYTFGSGTRLTVV.

This clonotype was observed a few times. The gene calls are TRBV7-2 and TRBJ2-7; 8 bases align to TRBD1. The CDR3 runs 15 residues. V shed 1 base and J 4 bases; nucleotides not matched to a gene: 6. Germline assignment: CDR1 SGHTA and CDR2 FQGNSA. As DNA, the CDR3 is TGTGCCAGCAGCTTAGGCCGGGACAGGCCGTACGAGCAGTACTTC. It yields the protein CASSLGRDRPYEQYF.

The rearrangement links TRBV28 to TRBJ1-6; maybe TRBD1 (6 bases). The germline V gene encodes CDR1 MDHEN and CDR2 SYDVKM. V was cut by 6 bases and J by 8 bases, with 8 bases left in between. This CDR3 region has 12 residues. The CDR3 coding sequence is TGTGCCAGCAGCTCAGGGGATTCACCCCTCCACTTT. It is translated as CASSSGDSPLHF.

The chain joins TRBV20-1 to TRBJ1-1; maybe TRBD1 (6 bases). The V and J ends lost 0 bases and 1 base respectively, with 15 bases between them. The germline gives CDR1 DFQATT, CDR2 SNEGSKA (reference sequence). The CDR3 sequence is 16 residues long. In DNA form, the CDR3 reads TGCAGTGCTAGAGACCCTGGGACATCCCCGAACACTGAAGCTTTCTTT. The encoded protein is CSARDPGTSPNTEAFF.

The sample holds a few counts of this clonotype. The gene calls are TRBV7-9 and TRBJ2-7, with 10 bases that match TRBD2. The CDR3 runs 14 residues. The trim removed 5 bases at V and 4 bases at J, leaving 5 bases unmatched. CDR1 is SEHNR and CDR2 is FQNEAQ in the germline V gene (reference sequence). The CDR3 DNA reads TGTGCCAGCAGCCGAGCGGGAGGGCCTTACGAGCAGTACTTC. Translated: CASSRAGGPYEQYF.

This chain joins TRBV6-1 and TRBJ2-7; D gene uncertain. The CDR3 extends over 17 amino acids. Trimming cost V 0 bases and J 3 bases, with 18 bases left between them. Germline CDR1 and CDR2: MNHNS and SASEGT. CDR3 loop: CASSEAPLYGPLYEQYF. The DNA of the CDR3 is TGTGCCAGCAGTGAAGCCCCTCTTTACGGGCCCCTCTACGAGCAGTACTTC.